This entry is about one T cell receptor (beta chain). This clone was picked up one time. What antigen it recognizes has not been identified. No base quality information exists; no much larger clone differs at one position. These data belong to a study of Ad26.COV2.S vaccination and SARS-CoV-2 variants (dated by TCRdb to about 2021). About the full investigation: Donors in the vaccine arm were drawn from COV1001, a multicentre, randomized, double-blind, placebo-controlled phase I-IIa trial testing Ad26.COV2.S in healthy adults. Ad26.COV2.S was given intramuscularly at 5x10^10 or 1x10^11 viral particles, as a single shot or as two shots 56 days apart. The specificity and breadth of SARS-CoV-2-reactive T cell receptors after Ad26.COV2.S vaccination were assessed by TCRbeta repertoire sequencing. The TCR-sequenced set comprised around 30 samples: some 20 Ad26.COV2.S vaccine recipients, 5 placebo recipients and 8 SARS-CoV-2 convalescent individuals. Trial participants were randomized into five groups of five, in which low-dose or high-dose Ad26.COV2.S was given once or twice, or placebo was given on both occasions. Throughout the experiments and outcome assessment, investigators stayed blinded to trial group allocation.

Here is what the overall study found, with its caveats: After vaccination, spike-specific CD8+ and CD4+ T cell responses were reported to show substantial breadth. According to the authors, total T cell responses may have been underestimated by the TCR breadth and depth analyses. The study lacked the statistical power to compare responses across vaccine doses or regimens. Higher spike-specific TCR breadth was observed in Ad26.COV2.S recipients than in placebo recipients (P = 0.0014). Comparable non-spike TCR breadth was observed between vaccine and placebo recipients, consistent with only spike being contained in the vaccine.

The immunoSEQ Assay was used to sequence TCRbeta CDR3 regions. After extraction, genomic DNA underwent amplification by bias-controlled multiplex PCR, followed by high-throughput sequencing. Per the authors' processing: To quantify the absolute abundance of every unique TCRbeta CDR3 region, sequences were collapsed and filtered. T cell fraction was estimated by normalizing TCRbeta template counts to usable DNA, which was measured by amplifying reference genes present in all nucleated cells. Repertoire TCRs were annotated as SARS-CoV-2-specific by exact matching of V gene, CDR3 amino acid sequence and J gene to a known reactive TCR set. The reference SARS-CoV-2 TCR set was derived from MIRA and filtered for enrichment in COVID-19-positive ImmuneCODE repertoires, a step that removed public or cross-reactive TCRs. Using the MIRA antigens, annotated TCRs were further analysed by specific ORF or by position within an ORF. Breadth was defined as the number of annotated unique rearrangements divided by the total number of unique productive rearrangements, and depth was defined as the summed frequency of the annotated unique rearrangements. Two-sided Wilcoxon rank-sum tests were used to compare TCR breadth between groups. This is the immuneACCESS table as TCRdb keeps it, with only in-frame sequences that have V and J called. A part of the clones is gone; compared with another copy, unresolved V genes explain less than half, and the rest is unexplained. V, J and clone size are those of that table, while D and trimming were read from the DNA. Counted in this sample were 350,000 to 400,000 clones; 89% of them appeared once. Of the sample, 1.5% to 2% falls within the top ten clones.

The germline V gene supplies CDR1 MDHEN and CDR2 SYDVKM. Trimming costs V 5 bases and J 5 bases, and their ends lie 10 bases apart. The CDR3 covers 13 residues, taking in both the cysteine and the phenylalanine. Just the 39-base CDR3 DNA is kept, in frame starting at base 1. The treatment or condition label, read with the paper, signifies: 15 to 20 received Ad26.COV2.S at low or high dose, single or two shots; several received placebo; per-sample allocation not given. Repertoires of vaccine and placebo recipients were sequenced from samples collected on day 63 after the first injection. In Cohort 1b, 25 adults aged 18-55 years were enrolled at a single site in Boston, USA, between 29 July and 7 August 2020. Ad26.COV2.S consisted of a replication-incompetent adenovirus type 26 vector by which a prefusion-stabilized SARS-CoV-2 spike protein from the original Wuhan strain was expressed.

The sequence was obtained from a person aged 18-60 years who received the Ad26.COV2.S COVID-19 vaccine or a placebo. The input for sequencing was peripheral blood, taken in a trial of Ad26.COV2.S vaccine versus placebo. In this chain, TRBV28 is recombined with TRBJ1-3; TRBD1 could be the D gene, as 5 bases match. The CDR3 is CASSPGSRNTIYF. In nucleotide form, the sequence is TGTGCCAGCAGTCCAGGGTCTCGAAACACCATATATTTT.